Below are 3 T cell receptor beta chains sequenced from a single sample in a study of technical replicates of blood from a handful of donors. Using immunoSEQ multiplex PCR, the repertoire was profiled, and TCRdb retains in-frame clones only, with some absent. The data contain some 80,000 clones, about 97% of them singletons. The source material was T cells isolated from PBMCs. The receptor set was obtained from a human donor in good health.

The rearrangement joins TRBV18 to TRBJ2-7; TRBD1 agrees at 10 bases. The CDR3 runs 15 residues. Germline assignment: CDR1 KGHSH and CDR2 LQKENI. V was clipped by 2 bases and J by 5 bases; unmatched bases: 6. CDR3 protein: CASSPSPGQGNEQYF. CDR3 nucleotides: TGTGCCAGCTCACCATCACCGGGACAGGGGAACGAGCAGTACTTC.

The chain is built from TRBV11-3 and TRBJ2-5; D uncertain. Trimming pared 2 bases from V and 2 bases from J, leaving 12 bases between. Germline V gives CDR1 SGHNT, CDR2 YENEEA. This CDR3 is built from 15 residues. CDR3 in amino acids: CASSLPFDTQETQYF. CDR3 nucleotide sequence: TGTGCCAGCAGCTTACCCTTCGACACACAAGAGACCCAGTACTTC.

This chain uses TRBV23-1 with TRBJ1-1; no definite D call. TRBV23-1 is placed among ORFs of uncertain function. CDR3 length equals 12 residues. V lost 9 bases to trimming and J lost 5 bases, with 13 bases between them. The CDR3 here is CARQGGGTEAFF. CDR3 coding DNA: TGCGCCAGACAAGGTGGCGGGACTGAAGCTTTCTTT.